This T cell receptor (beta chain) was identified in a study of blood T cells in healthy people across ages. Whole-study results and caveats: Among long-lived donors, naive CD4+ cells were more numerous and diversity higher than in aged donors. Per million T cells, TCR beta diversity dropped roughly linearly as age increased. Researchers report that TCR beta diversity correlated strongly with naive T cell percentage.

V was clipped by 4 bases and J by 6 bases, with 16 bases between them. This CDR3 has 15 residues. Germline-derived CDR1 and CDR2 are SGHRS and YFSETQ. For the second PCR, which ran for about 7 to 11 cycles, a sample-barcoded 5' primer and a J-beta primer mix were used. Tagging of each cDNA molecule was performed by a template-switch adaptor with 12 random nucleotides. From the 5' RACE reads, TCRdb called clonotypes with MiXCR, one entry per CDR3 protein. Of some 1.6 million distinct CDR3 sequences listed, 34% are singletons. To note about this clonotype: Its antigen is undetermined.

The chain recombines TRBV5-1 with TRBJ2-2; possible D gene TRBD1, 6 bases. The source of this sequence is a woman in her 30s in good health. Sequencing was carried out using blood. The CDR3 nucleotides are TGCGCCAGCAGCACCGGGACACCCGGGTCCGGGGAGCTGTTTTTT. Its translation is CASSTGTPGSGELFF.